The clone carrying this T cell receptor beta chain occurred once. Its specificity is unknown. Treatment described: AdE1-LMPpoly-expanded autologous EBV-specific T-cell therapy followed by anti-PD-1 nivolumab. Only in-frame clones appear in the TCRdb table, and some are missing; sequencing was by immunoSEQ multiplex PCR. The table lists about 22,000 clones, roughly four fifths of them singletons. The data originate from a study of EBV T-cell therapy then PD-1 blockade in nasopharyngeal carcinoma. V gave up 1 base and J gave up 1 base; unmatched junction bases: 6. CDR1 is SGHVS, CDR2 FQNEAQ, per germline. The CDR3 has 17 amino acids.

Sequences were derived from CD8+ T cells from blood, sampled at day -245 from a patient whose treatment included autologous EBV-specific T cells and nivolumab. V usage is TRBV7-8 and J usage is TRBJ2-3; 9 nucleotides align to TRBD1. The sequence was collected from a man aged 35-49 years with nasopharyngeal carcinoma. DNA for the CDR3: TGTGCCAGCAGCTTAGGGGGGGACAGGGCGGGCACAGATACGCAGTATTTT. Amino acids: CASSLGGDRAGTDTQYF.